Each of the 30 T cell receptor beta chains below was sequenced from the same sample in a study of beta chain features in type 1 diabetes. The authors reverse transcribed all of the isolated RNA, so sequencing captured expressed TCRB transcripts. Repertoires were generated with immunoSEQ multiplex PCR, while TCRdb's copy carries only in-frame clones and drops some. The sample includes 20,000 to 25,000 clones, approximately 70% of them seen just once. The antigens of these receptors remain unknown. Study-wide results and caveats: The study found moderately but significantly shorter TCRB CDR3s in all four CD4+ subsets of Type 1 diabetes patients.

Sequences were obtained from stem cell memory CD4+ T cells from blood. Receptors originate from a woman aged 35 to 49 with type 1 diabetes.

The chain combines TRBV2 with TRBJ2-5; 7 bases map to TRBD2. The CDR3 consists of 12 residues. J gave up 5 bases and V 7 bases, and 4 bases lay outside the gene matches. CDR1 is SNHLY and CDR2 is FYNNEI in the germline V gene. The CDR3 DNA sequence: TGTGCCAGCATGACCGGGAGGGAGACCCAGTACTTC. Protein sequence: CASMTGRETQYF.

The genes are TRBV6-5 and TRBJ2-2, with TRBD2 as a possible D gene (5 bases). The V gene lost 6 bases and the J gene lost 6 bases, with 14 bases spanning the gap. The CDR3 is 14 residues long. Looked up from germline, CDR1 is MNHEY and CDR2 is SVGAGI. CDR3 in DNA: TGTGCCAGCAGGCTACTCAGCGGAGCCGGGGAGCTGTTTTTT. Its translation is CASRLLSGAGELFF.

The chain joins TRBV13 to TRBJ2-7; 7 bases align to TRBD1. With V trimmed by 5 bases and J by 7 bases, 2 bases remained unmatched. CDR1 is PRHDT and CDR2 is FYEKMQ in the germline V gene (reference sequence). The length of the CDR3 is 11 residues. CDR3 sequence reads: CASSAGGEQYF. CDR3 in DNA: TGTGCCAGCAGCGCAGGGGGAGAGCAGTACTTC.

This clone was seen more than once but under ten times. The gene calls are TRBV7-6 and TRBJ1-4, with 7 bases identical to TRBD1. Germline assignment: CDR1 SGHVS and CDR2 FNYEAQ. The CDR3 is made up of 16 amino acids. With V trimmed by 2 bases and J by 0 bases, 3 bases remained unmatched. The CDR3 region is CASSLSGTATNEKLFF. Written as DNA, the CDR3 is TGTGCCAGCAGCTTATCCGGGACAGCAACTAATGAAAAACTGTTTTTT.

The chain combines TRBV5-4 with TRBJ2-4; a possible D gene is TRBD2 (6 bases). There are 14 residues in the CDR3. Germline V CDR1 and CDR2: SGHNT, YYREEE (reference sequence). V was trimmed by 0 bases and J by 3 bases, leaving 7 bases between them. CDR3 sequence reads: CASSLAGDKNIQYF. In nucleotides, the CDR3 is TGTGCCAGCAGCTTGGCGGGGGACAAAAACATTCAGTACTTC.

The genes are TRBV5-6 and TRBJ2-1; maybe TRBD2 (6 bases). The V end was cut by 4 bases, the J end by 4 bases, with 12 bases between. The CDR3 runs to 14 residues. CDR1 is SGHDT and CDR2 is YYEEEE in the germline V gene. The CDR3 is CASSPRRAYNEQFF. In DNA, the CDR3 is TGTGCCAGCAGCCCCCGGAGGGCGTACAATGAGCAGTTCTTC.

The DNA of the CDR3 is TGTGCCAGCAGTTTCAGGGGGCGGCGAAAAGAGACCCAGTACTTC. Its translation: CASSFRGRRKETQYF. The chain uses TRBV28 and TRBJ2-5; 8 nucleotides match TRBD1. V trimming: 3 bases; J trimming: 3 bases; junction bases outside the gene matches: 6. From germline, CDR1 is MDHEN and CDR2 SYDVKM. The CDR3 has 15 residues.

This chain uses TRBV7-2 with TRBJ2-7; 8 nucleotides agree with TRBD1. Per germline, CDR1 SGHTA and CDR2 FQGNSA. With V trimmed by 5 bases and J by 3 bases, 6 bases remained unmatched. The CDR3 covers 14 residues. The CDR3: CASSADRGVYEQYF. CDR3 nucleotide sequence: TGTGCCAGCAGCGCCGACAGGGGAGTCTACGAGCAGTACTTC.

This clone was picked up a small number of times. CDR3: CAIHGFDIDGYTF. The CDR3 coding sequence is TGTGCCATCCACGGATTCGACATCGATGGCTACACCTTC. This rearrangement joins TRBV10-3 to TRBJ1-2; D ambiguous. V was trimmed by 8 bases and J by 6 bases, leaving 16 bases between them. Germline loops: CDR1 ENHRY, CDR2 SYGVKD. The CDR3 length is 13 residues.

The CDR3 sequence is CASNPGTGSRYEQYF. CDR3 DNA: TGTGCCAGTAACCCTGGGACAGGGTCCCGCTACGAGCAGTACTTC. This chain joins TRBV19 and TRBJ2-7; TRBD1 matches at 9 bases. V shed 7 bases, J shed 3 bases, and the junction held 10 bases outside the gene matches. CDR1 is LNHDA, CDR2 SQIVND, per germline (reference sequence). This CDR3 region has 15 residues.

This clone appeared a few times. The chain recombines TRBV2 with TRBJ2-2, with 13 bases fitting TRBD2. Germline CDR1 is SNHLY and CDR2 is FYNNEI. This CDR3 has 16 residues. Losses at the gene ends were 3 bases for V and 5 bases for J; bases not matched to a gene: 3. The CDR3: CASSDGLAGVTGELFF. The CDR3 DNA reads as TGTGCCAGCAGTGATGGACTAGCGGGGGTGACCGGGGAGCTGTTTTTT.

The rearrangement links TRBV30 to TRBJ2-7; D is possibly TRBD2 (7 bases). The CDR3 spans 16 residues. Trimming left V 0 bases short and J 2 bases short, with 17 bases between. Looked up from germline, CDR1 is GTSNPN and CDR2 is SVGIG (reference sequence). For the CDR3, the DNA is TGTGCCTGGAGTGTGGGGGGGACCCAGGGGACCTACGAGCAGTACTTC. It translates to CAWSVGGTQGTYEQYF.

V and J are TRBV7-3 and TRBJ2-2; a weak D match, TRBD2 (6 bases). The CDR3 extends over 13 amino acids. Trimming took off 3 bases at V and 9 bases at J, with 11 bases between the two ends. Germline-derived CDR1 and CDR2 are SGHTA and FQGTGA. The CDR3, as DNA: TGTGCCAGCAGCTTTTATACTAGCCGGGAGCTGTTTTTT. It yields the protein CASSFYTSRELFF.

This clone was seen more than once but under ten times. The V and J genes are TRBV7-9 and TRBJ2-5; TRBD2 might be the D (6 bases). CDR3 length: 14 amino acids. The germline CDR1 and CDR2 sequences are SEHNR and FQNEAQ (reference sequence). The ends were cut back, 3 bases at V and 5 bases at J, with 13 bases in the middle. CDR3 bases: TGTGCCAGCAGCTTCTTGACTAGGAGGGAGACCCAGTACTTC. Amino acids: CASSFLTRRETQYF.

V and J are TRBV7-3 and TRBJ2-5; a possible D gene is TRBD2 (6 bases). Looked up from germline, CDR1 is SGHTA and CDR2 is FQGTGA. The CDR3 is 17 amino acids. The V end was cut by 4 bases, the J end by 5 bases, with 23 bases between. CDR3 amino acids: CASSSGTLPGSPETQYF. In DNA form, the CDR3 reads TGTGCCAGCAGCTCCGGGACTCTCCCCGGCAGTCCGGAGACCCAGTACTTC.

V usage is TRBV7-3 and J usage is TRBJ2-4; 11 nucleotides align to TRBD1. The ends lost 5 bases at V and 4 bases at J; junction bases unmatched: 4. The length of the CDR3 is 15 residues. Germline CDR1 and CDR2: SGHTA and FQGTGA. This CDR3 reads CASSIGTGGKNIQYF. The CDR3 nucleotides are TGTGCCAGCAGCATAGGGACAGGGGGAAAAAACATTCAGTACTTC.

The CDR3 region is CASSPRTGGGYEQYF. CDR3 DNA: TGTGCCAGCAGCCCCCGGACAGGGGGCGGGTACGAGCAGTACTTC. The genes are TRBV7-8 and TRBJ2-7; 11 positions match TRBD1. The CDR3 runs to 15 residues. Germline CDR1 and CDR2: SGHVS and FQNEAQ. The V and J ends lost 5 bases and 4 bases, in that order; junction bases with no gene match: 7.

The genes are TRBV9 and TRBJ2-5; D is ambiguous. The CDR3 has 13 residues. Trimming pared 0 bases from V and 2 bases from J, leaving 5 bases between. Germline V gene data show CDR1 as SGDLS and CDR2 as YYNGEE. In DNA, the CDR3 is TGTGCCAGCAGCGTAGGGCAACAAGAGACCCAGTACTTC. Translated: CASSVGQQETQYF.

This chain uses TRBV19 with TRBJ1-2, with D perhaps TRBD1 (6 bases). Between the trimmed V and J ends, which lost 5 bases and 8 bases, there was a span of 18 bases. Germline loops: CDR1 LNHDA, CDR2 SQIVND (reference sequence). This CDR3 has 14 amino acids. This CDR3 is CASSGPGEREGYTF. The CDR3 nucleotides read TGTGCCAGTAGTGGGCCAGGGGAGAGGGAAGGCTACACCTTC.

V is TRBV6-1 and J is TRBJ1-6; D is undetermined. Trimming took off 2 bases at V and 8 bases at J, with 4 bases between the two ends. CDR1 is MNHNS and CDR2 is SASEGT in the germline V gene. CDR3 length equals 12 residues. CDR3 in DNA: TGTGCCAGCAGTGAACGTGATTCACCCCTCCACTTT. It yields the protein CASSERDSPLHF.

This sequence joins TRBV28 and TRBJ2-7, with 9 bases lining up with TRBD1. The V and J ends lost 4 bases and 3 bases, in that order; junction bases with no gene match: 10. CDR1 and CDR2 (germline): MDHEN, SYDVKM. This CDR3 comprises 16 residues. The CDR3 DNA reads TGTGCCAGCAGTTCAGGGACAGGGAAAGGGTACTACGAGCAGTACTTC. Protein sequence: CASSSGTGKGYYEQYF. The full variable domain, rest sourced from reference TRBV28 and TRBJ2-7, is DVKVTQSSRYLVKRTGEKVFLECVQDMDHENMFWYRQDPGLGLRLIYFSYDVKMKEKGDIPEGYSVSREKKERFSLILESASTNQTSMYLCASSSGTGKGYYEQYFGPGTRLTVT.

This clone was seen a handful of times. The genes are TRBV6-6 and TRBJ2-7; the match to TRBD1 covers 7 bases. From germline, CDR1 is MNHNY and CDR2 SVGAGI (reference sequence). CDR3 length: 14 residues. V lost 8 bases and J lost 1; bases outside the gene matches: 8. The CDR3 nucleotides read TGTGCCAGCCAAGACAGGGTACCTTCCTACGAGCAGTACTTC. Its protein product is CASQDRVPSYEQYF.

V is TRBV4-3 and J is TRBJ2-3, with 8 bases matching TRBD2. After removal of 1 base from V and 5 bases from J, the junction contained 8 bases not matched to a gene. The CDR3 loop spans 16 amino acids. CDR1 is LGHNA, CDR2 YSLEER, per germline. The DNA of the CDR3 is TGCGCCAGCAGCCAAGCGGGGGGGCAAGTTTTAGATACGCAGTATTTT. Amino acid sequence: CASSQAGGQVLDTQYF.

This chain links TRBV28 with TRBJ1-1; D gene ambiguous. Germline V gene data show CDR1 as MDHEN and CDR2 as SYDVKM. With 5 bases removed from V and 7 bases from J, the gap between germline ends came to 11 bases. This CDR3 is 12 amino acids long. For the CDR3, the DNA is TGTGCCAGCAGTCCACAGCAGAATGAAGCTTTCTTT. It is translated as CASSPQQNEAFF.

V usage is TRBV5-1 and J usage is TRBJ1-1; D possibly corresponds to TRBD1 (5 bases). Germline CDR1 is SGHRS and CDR2 is YFSETQ. CDR3 size: 15 residues. Trimming took 0 bases from V and 3 from J, leaving 12 bases between them. The CDR3 protein is CASSLAAGGDTEAFF. The CDR3 region has the DNA TGCGCCAGCAGCTTGGCCGCGGGGGGGGACACTGAAGCTTTCTTT.

This clone was picked up one time. The V gene is TRBV4-2, the J gene TRBJ2-2, with 9 nucleotides matching TRBD2. The CDR3 spans 14 residues. Germline V gene data show CDR1 as LGHNA and CDR2 as YNFKEQ. With 8 bases clipped from V and 3 bases from J, the junction kept 4 bases outside the gene matches. The CDR3 DNA sequence: TGTGCCAGCGGAAGACTAGCGGACACCGGGGAGCTGTTTTTT. This sequence encodes CASGRLADTGELFF.

J is TRBJ2-1 and V is TRBV7-2, with 8 bases identical to TRBD2. The CDR3 consists of 17 residues. Trimming at V came to 6 bases and at J to 3 bases, leaving 13 bases not matched to a gene. Per the germline V gene, CDR1 is SGHTA and CDR2 is FQGNSA. The CDR3 is CASRPSFAGGDYNEQFF. Written as DNA, the CDR3 is TGTGCCAGCAGGCCCTCATTTGCGGGGGGCGACTACAATGAGCAGTTCTTC.

The CDR3 sequence: CASSEQKSSYEQYF. The CDR3 DNA is TGTGCCAGTAGTGAGCAAAAGAGCTCCTACGAGCAGTACTTC. The gene calls are TRBV19 and TRBJ2-7; D is uncertain. This CDR3 spans 14 amino acids. CDR1 LNHDA and CDR2 SQIVND come from the germline V gene (reference sequence). Trimming shortened V by 5 bases and J by 0 bases, and 11 bases separated the two germline ends.

CDR3 DNA sequence: TGTGCCAGCAGCGCCGGAGGCAATGAGCAGTTCTTC. Amino acid sequence: CASSAGGNEQFF. V and J are TRBV7-9 and TRBJ2-1; possibly TRBD2 for D (5 bases). V was pared by 5 bases and J by 6 bases, with 8 bases between. Per germline, CDR1 SEHNR and CDR2 FQNEAQ (reference sequence). This CDR3 comprises 12 residues.

V and J are TRBV7-3 and TRBJ1-1, with D possibly being TRBD1 (6 bases). The CDR3 is 13 amino acids. Per the germline V gene, CDR1 is SGHTA and CDR2 is FQGTGA. V lost 5 bases and J 5 bases, leaving 12 bases between the germline ends. The chain's CDR3 is CASSLQGKTEAFF. The CDR3 nucleotides are TGTGCCAGCAGCCTACAGGGTAAGACTGAAGCTTTCTTT.